The TCR beta chain described here comes from a study of blood T cell repertoires in COVID-19. Across the study: Samples of COVID-19 (acute and convalescent) were obtained from the United States, Italy and Spain.

The table came from immunoSEQ multiplex PCR; TCRdb's copy has only in-frame clones and leaves some out. Of tens of thousands of clones in the sample, roughly nine tenths were seen once. Looked up from germline, CDR1 is SGDLS and CDR2 is YYNGEE. Trimming took 3 bases from V and 10 from J; bases not matched to a gene: 6. The CDR3 spans 15 residues. Sequencing was performed on peripheral blood. V and J are TRBV9 and TRBJ1-6, with TRBD1 identical over 11 bases. The receptor was isolated from a man aged 60 to 75 with acute or convalescent COVID-19. The CDR3 nucleotides read TGTGCCAGCAGCGCCTCCGGGACAGGGGGATCACCCCTCCACTTT. This encodes CASSASGTGGSPLHF.